What follows is one T cell receptor beta chain and its context. Its antigen remains unidentified. Per sample, a minimum of 6 million PBMCs were isolated. No fewer than 5 micrograms of total RNA were isolated from every sample. The sample originates from a study of blood T cells in healthy people across ages. Points from the study as a whole: Because sorting was not performed, PBMCs prevented conclusive naive versus antigen-experienced comparison.

The second PCR ran roughly 6 to 12 cycles with a sample-barcoded 5' primer and J-beta primers. TCRdb fed the 5' RACE reads into MiXCR, producing one record per CDR3 protein. The sample holds hundreds of thousands of distinct CDR3 sequences, over 45% seen once. There are 14 residues in the CDR3. CDR1 is SEHNR, CDR2 FQNEAQ, per germline (reference sequence). V lost 1 base to trimming and J lost 8 bases, with 14 bases between them. The origin of this receptor is a man in his thirties or forties in good health. Sequencing was done on a sample of blood. The gene calls are TRBV7-9 and TRBJ1-2; weak D call: TRBD1 (6 bases). CDR3 coding DNA: TGTGCCAGCAGCTTAGTTGGGACAACCCGGGGCTACACCTTC. Residues: CASSLVGTTRGYTF.